This T cell receptor beta chain was recovered during a study of blood T cell repertoires in COVID-19. J lost 1 base, V lost 5 bases, and 5 bases had no gene match. The CDR3 contains 15 residues. CDR1 is SGHTA, CDR2 FQGNSA, per germline. Some clones are missing from TCRdb's copy, which holds only in-frame ones; the method was immunoSEQ multiplex PCR. This sample has tens of thousands of clones, with 84% found just once. Only a few counts were recorded for this clone. The material sequenced was peripheral blood. The rearrangement uses TRBV7-2 and TRBJ1-5; 7 nucleotides match TRBD1. The receptor was derived from a man aged 55 to 69 with acute or convalescent COVID-19. The CDR3 protein is CASSIKGASNQPQHF. Here the CDR3 DNA reads TGTGCCAGCAGCATAAAGGGGGCCAGCAATCAGCCCCAGCATTTT.